A single sample is the source of the 27 T cell receptor beta chains below, sequenced in a study of T cells expressing NK-cell markers. TCRdb re-called the 5' RACE reads; every CDR3 protein appears as one record, without DNA. Its listing shows 300,000 to 450,000 distinct CDR3 sequences. Sequenced sample: blood T cells: a sorted CD56 or NKG2C T cell subset, CD4+ or CD8+ T cells, or bulk PBMC T cells (not recorded which). The receptors come from a man aged 18-70 years in good health.

The rearrangement uses TRBV6-1 and TRBJ2-7; TCRdb returns TRBD2, unconfirmable since there is no DNA. The CDR3 contains 14 residues. Germline V gene data show CDR1 as MNHNS and CDR2 as SASEGT. CDR3 residues: CASKADERGVEQYF.

The CDR3 is CASSQEPRLAGRNSFTDTQYF. The J gene is TRBJ2-3, the V gene TRBV3-1; no DNA is available, so the TRBD2 call from TCRdb remains unchecked. Germline V CDR1 and CDR2: LGHDT, YNNKEL (reference sequence). This CDR3 is built from 21 residues.

The chain combines TRBV9 with TRBJ2-2; the TCRdb D gene call, TRBD1, has no DNA to confirm it. This CDR3 contains 15 residues. The germline V gene has CDR1 SGDLS and CDR2 YYNGEE. The CDR3 spells CASSVGQGGTGELFF.

The rearrangement uses TRBV9 and TRBJ2-1; the D call from TCRdb, TRBD1, cannot be confirmed without DNA. Germline assignment: CDR1 SGDLS and CDR2 YYNGEE. This CDR3 is built from 17 residues. CDR3 region: CASSVSGGGSSYNEQFF.

This sequence joins TRBV9 and TRBJ2-2; no DNA is available, so the TRBD2 call from TCRdb remains unchecked. Per the germline V gene, CDR1 is SGDLS and CDR2 is YYNGEE. The CDR3 has 14 residues. This chain's CDR3 is CASSVPGPGGELFF.

V is TRBV6-5 and J is TRBJ1-2. This CDR3 region has 15 residues. Per the germline V gene, CDR1 is MNHEY and CDR2 is SVGAGI. CDR3 sequence reads: CASSYSHGTNYGYTF.

V and J are TRBV12-3 or TRBV12-4 and TRBJ2-7; TCRdb calls TRBD1, which cannot be checked without DNA. CDR3 length: 14 residues. The CDR3 loop is CASSPGPFDNEQYF.

The V and J genes are TRBV20-1 and TRBJ2-1; as DNA is missing, the TRBD2 call by TCRdb cannot be tested. Germline V gene sequence: CDR1 DFQATT, CDR2 SNEGSKA (reference sequence). The CDR3 extends over 14 amino acids. CDR3 residues: CSALTSGAHNEQFF.

This sequence joins TRBV28 and TRBJ1-5. Germline V lookup: CDR1 MDHEN, CDR2 SYDVKM. This CDR3 region has 14 residues. The CDR3 here is CATKPNRDNQPQHF. The complete variable domain, with remaining parts taken from reference TRBV28 and TRBJ1-5, reads DVKVTQSSRYLVKRTGEKVFLECVQDMDHENMFWYRQDPGLGLRLIYFSYDVKMKEKGDIPEGYSVSREKKERFSLILESASTNQTSMYLCATKPNRDNQPQHFGDGTRLSIL.

The V gene is TRBV30, the J gene TRBJ2-1; the D gene TCRdb calls, TRBD1, cannot be checked with no DNA. CDR3 length equals 12 residues. Germline V lookup: CDR1 GTSNPN, CDR2 SVGIG (reference sequence). The CDR3: CAWSVVGGPLFF. The full variable domain, rest sourced from reference TRBV30 and TRBJ2-1, is SQTIHQWPATLVQPVGSPLSLECTVEGTSNPNLYWYRQAAGRGLQLLFYSVGIGQISSEVPQNLSASRPQDRQFILSSKKLLLSDSGFYLCAWSVVGGPLFFGPGTRLTVL.

The rearrangement uses TRBV7-2 and TRBJ1-5. The CDR3 is 15 residues long. The germline CDR1 and CDR2 sequences are SGHTA and FQGNSA. CDR3 region: CASSLGVDSNQPQHF.

The V call is TRBV5-1, the J call TRBJ1-1. Germline-derived CDR1 and CDR2 are SGHRS and YFSETQ. This CDR3 has 15 amino acids. Here the CDR3 reads CASSYSNTGNTEAFF.

The rearrangement uses TRBV27 and TRBJ1-4. Per germline, CDR1 MNHEY and CDR2 SMNVEV (reference sequence). The CDR3 contains 12 residues. This chain's CDR3 is CASSLDDEKLFF.

The rearrangement links TRBV11-2 to TRBJ1-5; there is no DNA to check the TCRdb D call of TRBD1. The CDR3 runs 18 residues. Germline CDR1 and CDR2: SGHAT and FQNNGV. CDR3 sequence reads: CASSLVAQADRAYQPQHF.

This rearrangement joins TRBV7-9 to TRBJ2-7; absent DNA, TCRdb's TRBD1 call cannot be checked. The CDR3 length is 14 residues. In germline, CDR1 is SEHNR, CDR2 FQNEAQ (reference sequence). This CDR3 is CASSEGTVTYEQYF.

This sequence joins TRBV5-1 and TRBJ1-6; the TRBD1 assignment by TCRdb is unverifiable without DNA. In germline, CDR1 is SGHRS, CDR2 YFSETQ. The CDR3 runs to 16 residues. CDR3 in amino acids: CASRETTGVERTPLHF. Full variable domain (rest looked up from reference TRBV5-1 and TRBJ1-6): KAGVTQTPRYLIKTRGQQVTLSCSPISGHRSVSWYQQTPGQGLQFLFEYFSETQRNKGNFPGRFSGRQFSNSRSEMNVSTLELGDSALYLCASRETTGVERTPLHFGNGTRLTVT.

The genes are TRBV9 and TRBJ2-3. The germline V gene encodes CDR1 SGDLS and CDR2 YYNGEE. CDR3 length: 13 residues. This CDR3 is CASSSQRTGTQYF.

The chain joins TRBV19 to TRBJ1-1. The V gene's germline CDR1 is LNHDA and CDR2 SQIVND (reference sequence). This CDR3 is built from 14 residues. CDR3 sequence: CASSMGWSDTEAFF.

V gene TRBV2 combines with J gene TRBJ2-5; TCRdb gives TRBD2 as the D gene, but with no DNA this cannot be confirmed. From germline, CDR1 is SNHLY and CDR2 FYNNEI. The CDR3 totals 16 residues. CDR3 loop: CASSTHLAGSKETQYF.

The chain is built from TRBV2 and TRBJ1-1; TCRdb reports TRBD1, a call that lacks DNA to check it against. Germline V gene lookup returns CDR1 SNHLY and CDR2 FYNNEI. This CDR3 contains 15 residues. The CDR3 region is CASTPVGVPGTEAFF.

The rearrangement links TRBV2 to TRBJ2-1; the D gene TCRdb calls, TRBD2, cannot be checked with no DNA. Germline loops: CDR1 SNHLY, CDR2 FYNNEI. This CDR3 contains 17 residues. This CDR3 reads CASSTLASGGRYNEQFF.

The chain links TRBV20-1 to TRBJ2-5; TCRdb outputs TRBD2, but without DNA this stays unchecked. CDR3 length equals 15 residues. Germline CDR1 reads DFQATT; CDR2 reads SNEGSKA (reference sequence). CDR3: CSARDSGLPRETQYF.

V and J are TRBV9 and TRBJ1-1. Germline V CDR1 and CDR2: SGDLS, YYNGEE. The CDR3 has 14 amino acids. CDR3 loop: CASSVDRRPTEAFF.

The V and J genes are TRBV4-1 and TRBJ2-1. CDR3 length equals 16 residues. Germline V lookup: CDR1 MGHRA, CDR2 YSYEKL. CDR3 sequence: CASSQELALGYNEQFF.

V usage is TRBV2 and J usage is TRBJ1-1. CDR1 is SNHLY and CDR2 is FYNNEI in the germline V gene. The CDR3 consists of 13 residues. This CDR3 reads CASSMWRNTEAFF.

This sequence joins TRBV13 and TRBJ2-7; lacking DNA, the TRBD2 call made by TCRdb goes unchecked. CDR1 PRHDT and CDR2 FYEKMQ come from the germline V gene (reference sequence). There are 15 residues in the CDR3. The CDR3 reads CASSTYGLAGGEQYF.

This rearrangement joins TRBV7-8 to TRBJ2-3; TCRdb indicates TRBD1, and absent DNA this call remains unverified. Germline V CDR1 and CDR2: SGHVS, FQNEAQ. The CDR3 length is 16 residues. This CDR3 is CASSPWGAGITDTQYF.